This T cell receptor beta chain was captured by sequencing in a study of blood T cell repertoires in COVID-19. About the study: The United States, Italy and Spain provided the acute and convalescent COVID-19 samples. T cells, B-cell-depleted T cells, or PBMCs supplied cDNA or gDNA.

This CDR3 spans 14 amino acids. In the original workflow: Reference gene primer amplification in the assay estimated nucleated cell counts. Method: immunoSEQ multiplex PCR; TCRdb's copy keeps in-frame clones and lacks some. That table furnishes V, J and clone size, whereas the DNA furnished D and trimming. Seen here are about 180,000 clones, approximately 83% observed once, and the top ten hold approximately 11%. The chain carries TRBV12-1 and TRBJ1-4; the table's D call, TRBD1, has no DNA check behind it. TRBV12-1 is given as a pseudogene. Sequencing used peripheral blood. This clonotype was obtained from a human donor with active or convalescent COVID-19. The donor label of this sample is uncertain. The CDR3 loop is CATPPDRKDEKLFF. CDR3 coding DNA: TGTGCCACACCTCCGGACAGAAAAGATGAAAAACTGTTTTTT.